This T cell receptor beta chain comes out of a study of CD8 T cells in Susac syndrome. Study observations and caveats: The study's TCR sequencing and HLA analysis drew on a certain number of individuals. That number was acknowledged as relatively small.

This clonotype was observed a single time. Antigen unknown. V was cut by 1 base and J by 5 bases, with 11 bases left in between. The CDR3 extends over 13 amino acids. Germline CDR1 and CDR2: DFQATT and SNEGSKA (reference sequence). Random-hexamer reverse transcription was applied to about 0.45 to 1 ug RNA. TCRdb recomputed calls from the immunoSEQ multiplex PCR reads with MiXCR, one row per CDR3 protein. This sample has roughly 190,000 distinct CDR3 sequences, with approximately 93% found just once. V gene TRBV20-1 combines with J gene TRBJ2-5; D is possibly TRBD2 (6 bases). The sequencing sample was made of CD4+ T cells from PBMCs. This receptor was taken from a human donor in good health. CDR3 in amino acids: CSARALAWETQYF. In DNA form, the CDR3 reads TGCAGTGCTAGAGCCCTAGCGTGGGAGACCCAGTACTTC.